These T cell receptor beta chains were read from a single sample in a study of cytomegalovirus exposure and HLA in healthy donors. Only in-frame clones appear in the TCRdb table, and some are missing; sequencing was by immunoSEQ multiplex PCR. The table lists some 180,000 clones, around four fifths of them singletons. The sample taken for sequencing was PBMCs. These receptors were collected from a young woman in good health and CMV-seronegative. The CDR3 runs from the conserved cysteine through the conserved F or W. D genes are given only for firm matches. Only part of the rows carry a size: once, few, many, or a class if the clone is expanded.

j_call	v_call	d_call	cdr3_length	clone_size	cdr3_nt	cdr3_aa
TRBJ1-4	TRBV30	-	12	-	TGTGCCTGGAGATCCCTAAATGAAAAACTGTTTTTT	CAWRSLNEKLFF
TRBJ2-5	TRBV15	TRBD1	17	once	TGTGCCACCAGCAGAGAGTCCGGGACAGGGGCGCAAGAGACCCAGTACTTC	CATSRESGTGAQETQYF
TRBJ1-2	TRBV29-1	-	13	-	TGCAGCGTTCCTTTATTTTTTAACTATGGCTACACCTTC	CSVPLFFNYGYTF
TRBJ2-1	TRBV29-1	TRBD2	18	-	TGCAGCGTTGAAGGCGGGGGGGCGGGTGTTCCCGCCTACAATGAGCAGTTCTTC	CSVEGGGAGVPAYNEQFF
TRBJ2-7	TRBV27	TRBD2	16	-	TGTGCCAGCAGTTTATTTCTAGCGGGGGGGAACAACGAGCAGTACTTC	CASSLFLAGGNNEQYF
TRBJ1-5	TRBV18	-	13	-	TGTGCCAGCTCACCCGAGACCGGGCAGCCCCAGCATTTT	CASSPETGQPQHF
TRBJ1-2	TRBV4-3	-	16	-	TGCGCCAGCAGCCAAGATCAGGCGGGGAACCCCTATGGCTACACCTTC	CASSQDQAGNPYGYTF
TRBJ1-1	TRBV7-3	-	14	few	TGTGCCAGCAGCTTACGAGGTCCGAACACTGAAGCTTTCTTT	CASSLRGPNTEAFF
TRBJ1-5	TRBV6-1	TRBD1	15	-	TGTGCCAGCAGTCTAACAGGGGATAGCAATCAGCCCCAGCATTTT	CASSLTGDSNQPQHF
TRBJ2-3	TRBV7-2	-	12	-	TGTGCCAGCAGCCTCTACACAGATACGCAGTATTTT	CASSLYTDTQYF
TRBJ2-3	TRBV9	-	17	-	TGTGCCAGCAGCGTAGGGGGTACGGGGGGCTGGAGAGATACGCAGTATTTT	CASSVGGTGGWRDTQYF
TRBJ2-7	TRBV12-5	TRBD1	14	-	TGTGCTAGTGGCTCGGGACAGGGGGCGCAAGAGCAGTACTTC	CASGSGQGAQEQYF
TRBJ2-3	TRBV11-2	-	16	-	TGTGCCAGCAGCCCGGGTGCGGTTGAAAACACAGATACGCAGTATTTT	CASSPGAVENTDTQYF
TRBJ2-7	TRBV5-6	TRBD1	15	-	TGTGCCAGCAGCTTGAGGGACAGGGGGCGAGGCGAGCAGTACTTC	CASSLRDRGRGEQYF
TRBJ2-2	TRBV7-2	TRBD2	16	-	TGTGCCAGCAGACAGGCCAGCGGGGGTAGCACCGGGGAGCTGTTTTTT	CASRQASGGSTGELFF
TRBJ1-6	TRBV6-1	-	13	-	TGTGCCAGCAGTGAAAAAGAGAATTCACCCCTCCACTTT	CASSEKENSPLHF
TRBJ1-6	TRBV12-5	TRBD1	15	-	TGTGCTAGTGGTCCACCGACAGGGGAGGGTACACCCCTCCACTTT	CASGPPTGEGTPLHF
TRBJ2-5	TRBV19	TRBD2	15	-	TGTGCCAGTAGTATAGATCTGGGGGGGGGAGAGACCCAGTACTTC	CASSIDLGGGETQYF
TRBJ2-1	TRBV7-9	TRBD2	17	-	TGTGCCAGCAGCCCCCGTCTAGCGGGGGGCCTCTACAATGAGCAGTTCTTC	CASSPRLAGGLYNEQFF
TRBJ1-5	TRBV2	-	15	few	TGTGCCAGCAGTGACTCACTTTATAGCAATCAGCCCCAGCATTTT	CASSDSLYSNQPQHF
TRBJ2-7	TRBV4-1	-	15	once	TGCGCCAGCAGCCAAGCGTCGGGCAGGGGTAACGAGCAGTACTTC	CASSQASGRGNEQYF
TRBJ2-4	TRBV9	TRBD1	15	-	TGTGCCAGCAGCGTATTCCCGACAGGGGTGGACATTCAGTACTTC	CASSVFPTGVDIQYF
TRBJ2-1	TRBV5-4	TRBD2	15	-	TGTGCCAGCAGCTTAGGCGGGGGAGGTTACAATGAGCAGTTCTTC	CASSLGGGGYNEQFF
TRBJ1-1	TRBV6-1	-	15	few	TGTGCCAGCAGTGAAACAATCAGCGGGGGCACTGAAGCTTTCTTT	CASSETISGGTEAFF
TRBJ2-5	TRBV5-4	TRBD2	17	-	TGTGCCAGCAGCACGGGACTAGCGGGGGGGCTGGGGGAGACCCAGTACTTC	CASSTGLAGGLGETQYF
TRBJ2-3	TRBV5-1	-	13	-	TGCGCCAGCAGCTCGCAGGGCTCAGATACGCAGTATTTT	CASSSQGSDTQYF
TRBJ2-2	TRBV4-3	-	15	many	TGCGCCAGCAGCCAAGCGGAGATCAACACCGGGGAGCTGTTTTTT	CASSQAEINTGELFF
TRBJ1-6	TRBV27	-	13	-	TGTGCCACCTCACCGCGGCCCATTTCACCCCTCCACTTT	CATSPRPISPLHF
TRBJ2-1	TRBV7-2	-	16	-	TGTGCCAGCAGCTCAGGGGTTTTGAGCTCCTACAATGAGCAGTTCTTC	CASSSGVLSSYNEQFF
TRBJ2-3	TRBV7-2	TRBD1	16	-	TGTGCCAGCAGCTTAGAAGGGACAGTACACTCGTCTGCGCAGTATTTT	CASSLEGTVHSSAQYF
TRBJ2-3	TRBV5-1	-	16	-	TGCGCCAGCAGCCTAAGTGGTTTGCCTAGCACAGATACGCAGTATTTT	CASSLSGLPSTDTQYF
TRBJ2-5	TRBV19	-	13	-	TGTGCCAGCAGTCTCCACAACCAAGAGACCCAGTACTTC	CASSLHNQETQYF
TRBJ1-1	TRBV5-1	-	14	-	TGCGCCAGCAGTGCCCGGGGAACCCGCACTGAAGCTTTCTTT	CASSARGTRTEAFF
TRBJ2-5	TRBV2	-	13	-	TGTGCCAGCAGTGGTAACTATCAAGAGACCCAGTACTTC	CASSGNYQETQYF
TRBJ2-3	TRBV7-2	TRBD2	18	-	TGTGCCAGCAGCTTAGCGAGGGCTAGCGGGGGAGCCACAGATACGCAGTATTTT	CASSLARASGGATDTQYF
TRBJ2-1	TRBV20-1	-	11	once	TGCAGTGCTGGGCCCCCCAATGAGCAGTTCTTC	CSAGPPNEQFF
TRBJ2-3	TRBV29-1	-	12	-	TGCAGCGTTGAAGTACGGTCAGATACGCAGTATTTT	CSVEVRSDTQYF
TRBJ1-2	TRBV30	-	17	-	TGTGCCTGGAGTTTAAGGACAGTTGATATCTTAAACTATGGCTACACCTTC	CAWSLRTVDILNYGYTF
TRBJ1-1	TRBV5-6	-	13	once	TGTGCCAGCAGCCCGGACAGTAACCCTGAAGCTTTCTTT	CASSPDSNPEAFF
TRBJ2-7	TRBV15	TRBD2	15	-	TGTGCCACCAGCATAGGGACTAGCGGGGGGAACGAGCAGTACTTC	CATSIGTSGGNEQYF
TRBJ2-3	TRBV2	-	17	once	TGTGCCAGCAGTGAGACCGGGACTTCTCTTAGCACAGATACGCAGTATTTT	CASSETGTSLSTDTQYF
TRBJ1-5	TRBV6-1	-	13	-	TGTGCCATGGGTCAGGTTAGCAATCAGCCCCAGCATTTT	CAMGQVSNQPQHF
TRBJ2-3	TRBV5-1	-	16	-	TGCGCCAGCAGCTTATCGGAGGGTAGTTTGACAGATACGCAGTATTTT	CASSLSEGSLTDTQYF
TRBJ1-5	TRBV6-1	TRBD1	15	-	TGTGCCAGCAGTGTACAGGGGGCGCGGAATCAGCCCCAGCATTTT	CASSVQGARNQPQHF
TRBJ2-7	TRBV7-8	TRBD1	15	-	TGTGCCAGCAGCATAACAGGGGAAGGCTCCTACGAGCAGTACTTC	CASSITGEGSYEQYF
TRBJ1-6	TRBV25-1	-	13	-	TGTGCCAGCAGCGGGTTACGATATTCACCCCTCCACTTT	CASSGLRYSPLHF
TRBJ1-5	TRBV10-3	TRBD1	17	few	TGTGCCATCAGTGAAGGGACAGGGCTGAAGACCAATCAGCCCCAGCATTTT	CAISEGTGLKTNQPQHF
TRBJ1-5	TRBV6-1	-	15	-	TGTGCCAGCATAACTATGGCGGGGGCCGGTCAGCCCCAGCATTTT	CASITMAGAGQPQHF